This is a list of T cell receptor beta chains from one sample in a study of blood T cell repertoires in COVID-19. Clones were read by immunoSEQ multiplex PCR, and TCRdb kept only the in-frame ones, dropping some. The sample lists a few hundred thousand clones; roughly 90% were seen once. Source material: peripheral blood. These receptors came from a man younger than 35 with COVID-19, enrolled during active disease. CDR3s include the opening cysteine and the closing phenylalanine or tryptophan. The order of the fields is clone size, D gene, V gene, J gene, CDR3 DNA, CDR3 protein. D genes are given only for firm matches. A row's size may be missing; if present it is once, few, many or a size class.

>NA|NA|TRBV5-4|TRBJ1-1
TGTGCCAGCAGCTCACCAACGGGCACTGAAGCTTTCTTT
CASSSPTGTEAFF
>NA|TRBD2|TRBV6-5|TRBJ2-7
TGTGCCAGCACCCCTACGGGAGGGCCGGGGGAGCAGTACTTC
CASTPTGGPGEQYF
>NA|NA|TRBV7-8|TRBJ1-5
TGTGCCAGCAGCTCCTACCGTGACTACAATCAGCCCCAGCATTTT
CASSSYRDYNQPQHF
>NA|TRBD1|TRBV30|TRBJ2-7
TGTGCCTGGAGTGGTTTTGAGACAGGGGTTGGCGAGCAGTACTTC
CAWSGFETGVGEQYF
>NA|NA|TRBV7-2|TRBJ1-1
TGTGCCAGCAGCTTAGGGGGGCTGAACACTGAAGCTTTCTTT
CASSLGGLNTEAFF
>NA|NA|TRBV2|TRBJ1-1
TGTGCCAGCAGTGTTCAGGGTACAGGCTCTGAAGCTTTCTTT
CASSVQGTGSEAFF
>NA|NA|TRBV5-4|TRBJ2-1
TGTGCCAGCAGCTTGGAAGCGGTCTCCTACAATGAGCAGTTCTTC
CASSLEAVSYNEQFF
>NA|NA|TRBV9|TRBJ1-6
TGTGCCAGCAGCGTTGAGACAGATAATTCACCCCTCCACTTT
CASSVETDNSPLHF
>NA|TRBD2|TRBV6-6|TRBJ2-7
TGTGCCAGCAGTCGGGAGGGCCCCTACGAGCAGTACTTC
CASSREGPYEQYF
>NA|TRBD2|TRBV27|TRBJ2-2
TGTGCCAGCAGGGGGACTAGCGGGAGCTTGACCGGGGAGCTGTTTTTT
CASRGTSGSLTGELFF
>NA|TRBD1|TRBV27|TRBJ1-6
TGTGCCAGCACCACAGGGGCGTGGGCGGATTCACCCCTCCACTTT
CASTTGAWADSPLHF
>NA|NA|TRBV30|TRBJ2-7
TGTGCCTGGAGTGTACAGGTTAAGGCCTACGAGCAGTACTTC
CAWSVQVKAYEQYF
>NA|NA|TRBV28|TRBJ2-7
TGTGCCAGCAGCCGCGCGGGGCAGAGCTCCTACGAGCAGTACTTC
CASSRAGQSSYEQYF
>NA|NA|TRBV7-9|TRBJ2-1
TGTGCCAGCAGCTTAGGGACTGGCAATGAGCAGTTCTTC
CASSLGTGNEQFF
>NA|TRBD1|TRBV13|TRBJ1-2
TGTGCCAGCAGCTTAGCCGGGACAGGGTTGGTCTATGGCTACACCTTC
CASSLAGTGLVYGYTF
>few|TRBD2|TRBV7-9|TRBJ2-1
TGTGCCAGCAGCCCACGGGGTAGCGGGAGTGAAAACTACAATGAGCAGTTCTTC
CASSPRGSGSENYNEQFF
>NA|TRBD1|TRBV4-1|TRBJ2-5
TGCGCCAGCAGCCAAGATCCGGGGACAGGGCGGGAGACCCAGTACTTC
CASSQDPGTGRETQYF
>NA|NA|TRBV10-3|TRBJ1-4
TGTGCCATCAGTGAGGCGCCGGGGACTAATGAAAAACTGTTTTTT
CAISEAPGTNEKLFF
>NA|NA|TRBV5-8|TRBJ2-6
TGTGCCAGCAGCTTGGGGGGGCAGTTCTCTGGGGCCAACGTCCTGACTTTC
CASSLGGQFSGANVLTF
>NA|NA|TRBV29-1|TRBJ2-1
TGCAGCGTTCAGGTCAATGAGCAGTTCTTC
CSVQVNEQFF
>NA|TRBD2|TRBV11-3|TRBJ2-2
TGTGCCAGCAGCTTTACTTTAGGCGGGGGCACCGGGGAGCTGTTTTTT
CASSFTLGGGTGELFF
>NA|NA|TRBV5-8|TRBJ2-7
TGTGCCAGCAGCTCTCTCTCCTACGAGCAGTACTTC
CASSSLSYEQYF
>NA|NA|TRBV19|TRBJ1-3
TGTGCCAGTAGTATAGATTGGGACTACAGGGTCGAAAACACCATATATTTT
CASSIDWDYRVENTIYF
>NA|NA|TRBV7-9|TRBJ1-1
TGTGCCAGCAGCGCGGTTGAAGCTTTCTTT
CASSAVEAFF
>NA|TRBD1|TRBV30|TRBJ1-2
TGTGCCTGGAGTGTAAACAGGGGTGACTATGGCTACACCTTC
CAWSVNRGDYGYTF
>once|NA|TRBV13|TRBJ1-1
TGTGCCAGCAGCTCGATTAGGGGGATGAACACTGAAGCTTTCTTT
CASSSIRGMNTEAFF
>NA|TRBD1|TRBV9|TRBJ1-4
TGTGCCAGCAGCGTAGGGGACAGGGTTAATGAAAAACTGTTTTTT
CASSVGDRVNEKLFF
>NA|NA|TRBV19|TRBJ1-2
TGTGCCAGTAGTATTGGGGACTCCGGGGGTGGCTACACCTTC
CASSIGDSGGGYTF
>NA|NA|TRBV10-1|TRBJ2-2
TGCGCCAGCAATTGGAGCGGGGAGCTGTTTTTT
CASNWSGELFF
>NA|TRBD2|TRBV27|TRBJ2-2
TGTGCCAGCAGTTTGCAGGGACTATCCTTTGCTAATACCGGGGAGCTGTTTTTT
CASSLQGLSFANTGELFF
>NA|TRBD2|TRBV28|TRBJ2-5
TGTGCCAGCAGTTTTCCTCTCAAACTAGCGGGGGGGGAGACCCAGTACTTC
CASSFPLKLAGGETQYF
>NA|NA|TRBV6-1|TRBJ2-7
TGTGCCAGCAGTGAAGCGCACCGACTCGGCGAGCAGTACTTC
CASSEAHRLGEQYF
>NA|NA|TRBV30|TRBJ1-4
TGTGCCTGGAGTACTGTGGGCGAAAAACTGTTTTTT
CAWSTVGEKLFF
>once|TRBD2|TRBV18|TRBJ2-1
TGTGCCAGCTCACGCGAGCGGGAGTCCCCCTACAATGAGCAGTTCTTC
CASSRERESPYNEQFF
>NA|TRBD2|TRBV3-1/TRBV3-2|TRBJ2-7
TGTGCCAGCAGCCTTAATCGAGGGCTAGCGGCCTACGAGCAGTACTTC
CASSLNRGLAAYEQYF
>NA|TRBD1|TRBV6-5|TRBJ2-7
TGTGCCAGCAGCTACAGGGGGTATTACGAGCAGTACTTC
CASSYRGYYEQYF
>NA|TRBD2|TRBV3-1/TRBV3-2|TRBJ2-5
TGTGCCAGCAGCCAACCAGCGGGAGTTGAGACCCAGTACTTC
CASSQPAGVETQYF
>NA|NA|TRBV11-3|TRBJ1-4
TGTGCCAGCACCAATGCGCGGGAGCCGGAAAAACTGTTTTTT
CASTNAREPEKLFF
>NA|TRBD1|TRBV9|TRBJ2-7
TGTGCCAGCAGCGCGGACAGGGTGCCGGTGGAGCAGTACTTC
CASSADRVPVEQYF
>NA|NA|TRBV7-9|TRBJ2-7
TGTGCCAGCAGCCAAGGAGGCCCCTACGAGCAGTACTTC
CASSQGGPYEQYF
>NA|NA|TRBV5-1|TRBJ2-7
TGCGCCAGCAGCTTGTGGTGGGCAGCGCGGGACGTCGACGAGCAGTACTTC
CASSLWWAARDVDEQYF
>NA|TRBD2|TRBV2|TRBJ2-5
TGTGCCAGCAGTGGGAGCCCCGGGGGTAGCGGGAGTTCAGAGACCCAGTACTTC
CASSGSPGGSGSSETQYF
>NA|NA|TRBV25-1|TRBJ1-5
TGTGCCAGCAGTGCTCAAGATGCCCCGGGGAATCAGCCCCAGCATTTT
CASSAQDAPGNQPQHF
>NA|TRBD2|TRBV5-1|TRBJ2-3
TGCGCCAGCAGCTTGGTAGTTAGCGGGAGGGCAGATACGCAGTATTTT
CASSLVVSGRADTQYF
>NA|NA|TRBV10-3|TRBJ2-1
TGTGCCATCAGTGACGGCTACAATGAGCAGTTCTTC
CAISDGYNEQFF
>once|NA|TRBV6-5|TRBJ2-7
TGTGCCAGCAGTTACGAGCCTCGGACAGTCATGAACTTC
CASSYEPRTVMNF
>NA|TRBD2|TRBV11-2|TRBJ2-7
TGTGCCAGCAGCTTAGGGATGGAGCGGGGGAAGTACGAGCAGTACTTC
CASSLGMERGKYEQYF
>NA|TRBD2|TRBV7-2|TRBJ2-7
TGTGCCAGCACCCGACTGGGACTAGCCTCCGACGAGCAGTACTTC
CASTRLGLASDEQYF
>NA|NA|TRBV7-3|TRBJ2-3
TGTGCCAGCAGCTTAATTCTCGGGGATACACAGTATTTT
CASSLILGDTQYF
>NA|NA|TRBV4-1|TRBJ1-1
TGCGCCAGCAGCCCGAAGCGGAACACTGAAGCTTTCTTT
CASSPKRNTEAFF
>NA|TRBD2|TRBV19|TRBJ2-7
TGTGCCAGTAGTATCCTAGCGGGGGGGCAGCAGTACTTC
CASSILAGGQQYF
>NA|NA|TRBV14|TRBJ1-5
TGTGCCAGCAGCCAAGACGCCAGGGGCGAGTGCCAGCCCCAGCATTTT
CASSQDARGECQPQHF
>NA|NA|TRBV21-1|TRBJ2-1
TGTGCCAGCAGCAAAGATTGGCGGGAGGGCCCCAATGAGCAGTTCTTC
CASSKDWREGPNEQFF
>NA|TRBD1|TRBV7-2|TRBJ2-5
TGTGCCAGCAGCTTAGGGACAGGGTCGGAGACCCAGTACTTC
CASSLGTGSETQYF
>NA|TRBD1|TRBV4-1|TRBJ1-2
TGCGCCAGCAGCCAGGGACAGGGACCCCGCGGTGGCTACACCTTC
CASSQGQGPRGGYTF
>NA|NA|TRBV25-1|TRBJ2-2
TGTGCCAGCAGAGGCGGACTCACCGGGGAGCTGTTTTTT
CASRGGLTGELFF
>NA|TRBD2|TRBV15|TRBJ2-7
TGTGCCACCAGCCCCATGAGGACTAGCGGGAGCTACGAGCAGTACTTC
CATSPMRTSGSYEQYF
>NA|NA|TRBV25-1|TRBJ1-2
TGTGCCAGCAGTGCAGGGCCGATATACGGCTACACCTTC
CASSAGPIYGYTF
>NA|NA|TRBV2|TRBJ1-4
TGTGCCAGCAGTTTCATCAGAACGGAGGGGAGGGTCTATAGTCTTAATGAAAAACTGTTTTTT
CASSFIRTEGRVYSLNEKLFF